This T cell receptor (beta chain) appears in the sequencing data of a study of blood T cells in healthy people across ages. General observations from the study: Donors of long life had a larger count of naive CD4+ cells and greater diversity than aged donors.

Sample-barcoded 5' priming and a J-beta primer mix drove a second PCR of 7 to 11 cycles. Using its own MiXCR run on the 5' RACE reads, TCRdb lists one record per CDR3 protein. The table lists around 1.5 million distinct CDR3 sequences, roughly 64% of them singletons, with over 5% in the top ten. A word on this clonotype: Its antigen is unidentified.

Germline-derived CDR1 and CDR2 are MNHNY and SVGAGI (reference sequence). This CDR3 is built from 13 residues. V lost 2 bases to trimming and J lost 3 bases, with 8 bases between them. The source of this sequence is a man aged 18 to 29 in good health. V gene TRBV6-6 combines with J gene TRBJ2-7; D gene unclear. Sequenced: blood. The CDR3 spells CASSYGGDYEQYF. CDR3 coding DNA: TGTGCCAGCAGTTACGGTGGAGACTACGAGCAGTACTTC.